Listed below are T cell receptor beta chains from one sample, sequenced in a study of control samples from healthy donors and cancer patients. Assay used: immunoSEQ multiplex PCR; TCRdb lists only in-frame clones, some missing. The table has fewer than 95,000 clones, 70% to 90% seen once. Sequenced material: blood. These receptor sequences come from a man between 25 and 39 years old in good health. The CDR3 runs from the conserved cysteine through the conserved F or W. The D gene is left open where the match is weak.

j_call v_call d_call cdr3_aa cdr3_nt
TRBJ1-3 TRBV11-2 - CASSWGGYGNTIYF TGTGCCAGCAGCTGGGGGGGCTACGGAAACACCATATATTTT
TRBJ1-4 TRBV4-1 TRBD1 CASSLGQGREKLFF TGCGCCAGCAGCCTGGGACAGGGACGCGAAAAACTGTTTTTT
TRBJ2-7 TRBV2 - CASSEMGSLYEQYF TGTGCCAGCAGTGAAATGGGCAGCCTCTACGAGCAGTACTTC
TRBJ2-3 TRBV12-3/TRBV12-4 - CASSYTDTQYF TGTGCCAGCAGTTACACAGATACGCAGTATTTT
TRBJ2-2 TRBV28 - CASSLWTGELFF TGTGCCAGCAGTTTATGGACCGGGGAGCTGTTTTTT
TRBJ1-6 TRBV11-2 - CASSPRQADYNSPLHF TGTGCCAGCAGCCCCCGACAGGCCGATTATAATTCACCCCTCCACTTT
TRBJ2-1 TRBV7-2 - CASILGRSSYNEQFF TGTGCCAGCATCCTCGGCCGGAGCTCCTACAATGAGCAGTTCTTC
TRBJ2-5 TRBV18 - CASSPRGRAIQETQYF TGTGCCAGCTCACCACGCGGCAGGGCGATCCAAGAGACCCAGTACTTC
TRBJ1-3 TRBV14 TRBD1 CASSPTGPGNTIYF TGTGCCAGCAGCCCGACAGGGCCTGGAAACACCATATATTTT
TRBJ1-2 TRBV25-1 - CASTLTGTHGYTF TGTGCCAGCACTTTAACAGGGACCCATGGCTACACCTTC